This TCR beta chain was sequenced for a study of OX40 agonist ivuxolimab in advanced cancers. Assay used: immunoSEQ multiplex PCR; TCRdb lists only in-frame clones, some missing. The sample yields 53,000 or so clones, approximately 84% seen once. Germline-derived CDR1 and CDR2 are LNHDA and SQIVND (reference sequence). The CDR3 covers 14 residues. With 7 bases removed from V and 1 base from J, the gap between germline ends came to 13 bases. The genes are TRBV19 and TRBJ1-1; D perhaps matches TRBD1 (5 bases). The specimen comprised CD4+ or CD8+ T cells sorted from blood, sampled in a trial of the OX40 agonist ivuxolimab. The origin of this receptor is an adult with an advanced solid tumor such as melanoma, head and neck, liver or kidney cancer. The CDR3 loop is CASTTGTENTEAFF. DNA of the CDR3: TGTGCCAGTACCACCGGGACGGAGAACACTGAAGCTTTCTTT.